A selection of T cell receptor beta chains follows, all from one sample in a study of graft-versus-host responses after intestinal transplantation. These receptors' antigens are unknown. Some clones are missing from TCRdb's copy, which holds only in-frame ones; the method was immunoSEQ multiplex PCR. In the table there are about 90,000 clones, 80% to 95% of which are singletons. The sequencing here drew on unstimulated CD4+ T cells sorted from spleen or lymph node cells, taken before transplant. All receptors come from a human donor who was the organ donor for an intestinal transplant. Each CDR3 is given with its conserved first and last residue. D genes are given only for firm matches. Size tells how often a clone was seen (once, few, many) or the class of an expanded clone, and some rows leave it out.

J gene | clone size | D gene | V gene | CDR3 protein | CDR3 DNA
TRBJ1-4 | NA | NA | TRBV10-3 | CAISEWDNNEKLFF | TGTGCCATCAGTGAGTGGGACAATAATGAAAAACTGTTTTTT
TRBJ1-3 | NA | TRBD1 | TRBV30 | CASRGVRGSGNTIYF | TGTGCCTCCCGAGGGGTCAGGGGGTCTGGAAACACCATATATTTT
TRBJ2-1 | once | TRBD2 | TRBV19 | CASSIGLAGGIRFF | TGTGCCAGTAGTATAGGACTAGCGGGAGGGATTCGATTCTTC
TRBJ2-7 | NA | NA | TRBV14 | CASSQGIYEQYF | TGTGCCAGCAGCCAAGGTATATACGAGCAGTACTTC
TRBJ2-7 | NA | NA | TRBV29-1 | CSVEGPGDEQYF | TGCAGCGTTGAAGGGCCGGGGGACGAGCAGTACTTC
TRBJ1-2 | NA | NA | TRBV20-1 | CSASGAVGYTF | TGCAGTGCTAGTGGGGCGGTTGGCTACACCTTC
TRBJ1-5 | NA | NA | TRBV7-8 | CASSLEVQGNQPQHF | TGTGCCAGCAGCTTAGAGGTCCAGGGCAATCAGCCCCAGCATTTT
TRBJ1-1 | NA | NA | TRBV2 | CASSGRGTEAFF | TGTGCCAGCAGTGGCAGGGGCACTGAAGCTTTCTTT
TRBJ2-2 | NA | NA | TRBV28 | CASSLFPSSWELFF | TGTGCCAGCAGTTTATTCCCTTCGTCCTGGGAGCTGTTTTTT
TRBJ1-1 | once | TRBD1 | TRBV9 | CASSVDGTGIVSEAFF | TGTGCCAGCAGCGTAGATGGGACAGGCATTGTCTCTGAAGCTTTCTTT
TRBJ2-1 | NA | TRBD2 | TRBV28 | CASTKLAGRDNEQFF | TGTGCCAGCACCAAGCTAGCGGGTAGGGACAATGAGCAGTTCTTC
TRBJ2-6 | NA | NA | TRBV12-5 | CASGVSGANVLTF | TGTGCTAGCGGGGTGTCTGGGGCCAACGTCCTGACTTTC
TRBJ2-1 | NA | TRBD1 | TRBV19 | CASNRDRVYNEQFF | TGTGCCAGTAACCGGGACAGGGTATACAATGAGCAGTTCTTC
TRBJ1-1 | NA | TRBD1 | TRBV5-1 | CASSLDRGGTEAFF | TGCGCCAGCAGCCTGGACAGGGGAGGTACTGAAGCTTTCTTT
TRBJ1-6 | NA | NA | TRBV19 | CASSGADKYNSPLHF | TGTGCCAGTAGTGGGGCAGACAAATATAATTCACCCCTCCACTTT
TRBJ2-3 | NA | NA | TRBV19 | CASSIDGSGRGDTQYF | TGTGCCAGTAGTATAGATGGTTCAGGGCGGGGAGATACGCAGTATTTT
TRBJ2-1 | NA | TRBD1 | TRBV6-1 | CASSANRGQLYNEQFF | TGTGCCAGCAGTGCCAACAGGGGACAGTTGTACAATGAGCAGTTCTTC
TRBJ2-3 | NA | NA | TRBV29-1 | CSVGLVLITDTQYF | TGCAGCGTTGGACTAGTGTTAATCACAGATACGCAGTATTTT
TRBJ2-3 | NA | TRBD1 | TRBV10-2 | CASTRQGTDTQYF | TGCGCCAGCACCCGACAGGGAACAGATACGCAGTATTTT
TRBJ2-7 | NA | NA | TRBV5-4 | CASSPKGGPPYKQYF | TGTGCCAGCAGCCCCAAGGGAGGCCCTCCCTACAAGCAGTACTTC
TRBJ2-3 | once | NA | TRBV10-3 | CAISESLTGRTDTQYF | TGTGCCATCAGTGAGTCGCTGACAGGGAGGACAGATACGCAGTATTTT
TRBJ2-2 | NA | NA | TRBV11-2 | CASSHLTGTGELFF | TGTGCCAGCAGCCACCTCACAGGGACCGGGGAGCTGTTTTTT
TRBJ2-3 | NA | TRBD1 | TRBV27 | CASSRDRRSRDTQYF | TGTGCCAGCAGTAGGGACAGGCGGTCGAGGGATACGCAGTATTTT
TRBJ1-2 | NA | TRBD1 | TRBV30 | CAWSVRGQGYTF | TGTGCCTGGAGTGTAAGGGGGCAAGGCTACACCTTC
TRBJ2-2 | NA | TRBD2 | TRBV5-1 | CASRTSGITGELFF | TGCGCCAGCAGGACTAGCGGAATCACCGGGGAGCTGTTTTTT
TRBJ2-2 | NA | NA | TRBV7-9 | CASSPSGSGLFF | TGTGCCAGCAGCCCTTCAGGGTCCGGGCTGTTTTTT
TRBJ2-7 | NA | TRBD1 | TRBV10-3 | CAISEGTASSYEQYF | TGTGCCATCAGTGAGGGGACAGCCTCTTCCTACGAGCAGTACTTC
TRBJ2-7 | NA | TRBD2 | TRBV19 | CASTPNGLAGAYEQYF | TGTGCCAGTACCCCGAACGGACTAGCGGGAGCGTACGAGCAGTACTTC
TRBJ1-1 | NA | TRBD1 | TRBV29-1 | CSLRQGAFGTEAFF | TGCAGCCTTCGACAGGGGGCATTTGGCACTGAAGCTTTCTTT
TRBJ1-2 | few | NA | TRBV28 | CASSLGGSYGYTF | TGTGCCAGCAGTTTAGGGGGCAGCTATGGCTACACCTTC
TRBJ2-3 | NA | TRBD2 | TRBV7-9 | CASAQAIAGRDTQYF | TGTGCCAGCGCTCAGGCAATAGCGGGGCGAGATACGCAGTATTTT
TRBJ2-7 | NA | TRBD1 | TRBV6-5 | CASSRRQGGYEQYF | TGTGCCAGCAGTCGTCGACAGGGCGGATACGAGCAGTACTTC